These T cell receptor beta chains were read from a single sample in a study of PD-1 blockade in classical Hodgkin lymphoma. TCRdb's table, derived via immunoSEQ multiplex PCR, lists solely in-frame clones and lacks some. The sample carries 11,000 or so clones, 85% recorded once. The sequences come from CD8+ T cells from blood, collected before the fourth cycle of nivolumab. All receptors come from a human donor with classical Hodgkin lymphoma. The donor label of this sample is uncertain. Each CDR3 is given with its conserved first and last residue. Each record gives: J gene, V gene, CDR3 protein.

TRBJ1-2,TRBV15,CATSRGFLTGDGYTF
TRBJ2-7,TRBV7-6,CASSYGTGTYEQYF
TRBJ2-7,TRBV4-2,CASSQLDRGKVDEQYF
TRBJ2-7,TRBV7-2,CASSLGLAGRSYEQYF
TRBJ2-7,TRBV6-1,CASSTDSGLPYEQYF
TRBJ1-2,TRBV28,CASSYQTGTIYGYTF
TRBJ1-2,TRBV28,CASSFGVFYGYTF
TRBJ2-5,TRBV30,CAWSVVGPQYF
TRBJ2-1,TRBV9,CASSVALGLAGGGNEQFF
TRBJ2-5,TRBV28,CASSHRGRETQYF
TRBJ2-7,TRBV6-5,CASRSPSGSEQYF
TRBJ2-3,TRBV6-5,CASSPGTVITQYF
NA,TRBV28,CASSSTGRDEQYF
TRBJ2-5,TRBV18,CASSTPGGRETQYF
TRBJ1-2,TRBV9,CASSVGGTGSNYGYTF
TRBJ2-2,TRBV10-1,CASSESEGSSNTGELFF
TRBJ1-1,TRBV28,CASKTDLNTEAFF
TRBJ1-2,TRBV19,CASSHRTELYGYTF
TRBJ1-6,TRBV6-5,CASGPDRGIGSPLHF
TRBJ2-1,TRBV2,CASSDRAGSYNEQFF
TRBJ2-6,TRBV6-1,CASSALRADSGANVLTF
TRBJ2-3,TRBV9,CASSVGASGPDTQYF
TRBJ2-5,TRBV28,CATKATAFKETQYF
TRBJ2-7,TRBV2,CASTDGQKYEQYF
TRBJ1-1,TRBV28,CASRPPAPGNTEAFF
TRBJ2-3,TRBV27,CASSLLAGVGTDTQYF
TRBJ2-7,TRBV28,CASSFRLLSEEQYF
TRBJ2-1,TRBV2,CASRFMGLAGGYEQFF
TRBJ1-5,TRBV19,CASSVGQGQPQHF
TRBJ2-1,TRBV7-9,CASSLVGVGNNEQFF
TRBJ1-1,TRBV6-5,CASREQGGGTEAFF
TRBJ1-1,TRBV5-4,CASSLGGVGGTEAFF
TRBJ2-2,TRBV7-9,CASSLYSSNTGELFF
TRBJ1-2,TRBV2,CASSEILGQGVIHGYTF
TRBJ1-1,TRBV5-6,CASSLNTGGTNTEAFF
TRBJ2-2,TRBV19,CASSPAGGGELFF
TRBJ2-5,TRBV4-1,CASSQDPAGQGRGEETQYF
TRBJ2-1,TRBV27,CASSPGTGTYNEQFF
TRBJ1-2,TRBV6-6,CATAPRSFLPGVGYTF
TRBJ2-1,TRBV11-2,CASSLLVAGGYSYNEQFF
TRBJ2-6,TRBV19,CASSLRDSVSGANVLTF
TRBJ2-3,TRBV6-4,CASSSSMADSTDTQYF
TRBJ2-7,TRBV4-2,CASSQEASGTYEQYF
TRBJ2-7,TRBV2,CASDDSSYEQYF
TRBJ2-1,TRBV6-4,CASSLRTSGNYNEQFF
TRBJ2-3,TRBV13,CASSSRLQGFTDTQYF
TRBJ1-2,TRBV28,CASSSRNAVRNNYGYTF
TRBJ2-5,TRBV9,CASSVQSSNPGETQYF
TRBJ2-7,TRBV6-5,CASSGGQGPAYEQYF
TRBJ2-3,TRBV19,CASSIIDLTDTQYF
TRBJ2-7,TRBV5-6,CASSLGSGTIWGYEQYF
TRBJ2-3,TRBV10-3,CAISEPGNGDTQYF
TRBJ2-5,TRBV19,CASSMGTGPEETQYF
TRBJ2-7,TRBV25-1,CVFPPGQGGYEQYF
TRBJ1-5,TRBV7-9,CASSSSGQPKLPQHF
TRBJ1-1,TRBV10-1,CASSGRRDTEAFF
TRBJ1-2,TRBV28,CASSLSPDTRGYGYTF
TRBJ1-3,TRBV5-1,CASSFRTGYGNTIYF
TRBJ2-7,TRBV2,CASSDGGSSGDEQYF